Shown below are 11 T cell receptor beta chains from a single sample sequenced in a study of blood T cell repertoires in COVID-19. The method was immunoSEQ multiplex PCR; TCRdb's version includes in-frame clones alone and lacks a portion of them. The sample lists under 200,000 clones, roughly nine tenths occurring once. Sequencing input: peripheral blood. The receptors originated from a man aged 18-30 years with acute or convalescent COVID-19.

The rearrangement links TRBV15 to TRBJ1-2, with TRBD1 matching over 8 bases. J was trimmed by 3 bases and V by 4 bases; bases with no gene match: 4. The CDR3 runs to 14 residues. Per the germline V gene, CDR1 is LNHNV and CDR2 is YYDKDF (reference sequence). CDR3 protein: CATSTVTGDYGYTF. CDR3 sequence (DNA): TGTGCCACCAGCACAGTGACAGGGGACTATGGCTACACCTTC. The variable domain in full, with the rest retrieved from reference TRBV15 and TRBJ1-2, is DAMVIQNPRYQVTQFGKPVTLSCSQTLNHNVMYWYQQKSSQAPKLLFHYYDKDFNNEADTPDNFQSRRPNTSFCFLDIRSPGLGDTAMYLCATSTVTGDYGYTFGSGTRLTVV.

The J gene is TRBJ2-3, the V gene TRBV5-1; the D gene is possibly TRBD2 (6 bases). Trimming removed 0 bases at V and 0 bases at J, with 17 bases between. From germline, CDR1 is SGHRS and CDR2 YFSETQ. The CDR3 has 18 residues. DNA of the CDR3: TGCGCCAGCAGCTTGGAGGGGTTGACTAGGACAAGCACAGATACGCAGTATTTT. It is translated as CASSLEGLTRTSTDTQYF.

The V gene is TRBV6-5, the J gene TRBJ2-5; 9 bases align to TRBD1. The CDR3 extends over 15 amino acids. Germline loops: CDR1 MNHEY, CDR2 SVGAGI. Trimming removed 0 bases from V and 4 bases from J; junction bases left unmatched: 3. The CDR3 DNA reads as TGTGCCAGCAGTTACTCCAACAGGGGGCGAGAGACCCAGTACTTC. This translates into CASSYSNRGRETQYF.

This clone was detected a few times. V gene TRBV12-5 combines with J gene TRBJ2-5, with TRBD2 identical over 7 bases. Per the germline V gene, CDR1 is LGHNT and CDR2 is FRNRAP. This CDR3 comprises 15 residues. V was pared by 6 bases and J by 4 bases, with 11 bases of the junction left unmatched. Here the CDR3 reads CASGILAGRGETQYF. The CDR3 DNA is TGTGCTAGTGGCATCCTCGCTGGGAGGGGAGAGACCCAGTACTTC.

J is TRBJ1-3 and V is TRBV30; D is perhaps TRBD1 (6 bases). Germline values: CDR1 GTSNPN, CDR2 SVGIG (reference sequence). The CDR3 is made up of 13 amino acids. Trimming took off 4 bases at V and 0 bases at J, with 7 bases between the two ends. The CDR3 region is CAWNRASGNTIYF. The CDR3 DNA is TGTGCCTGGAACAGGGCCTCTGGAAACACCATATATTTT.

In this sample, this clone turned up a few times. The V call is TRBV7-3, the J call TRBJ2-3; TRBD2 matches at 8 bases. This CDR3 has 21 amino acids. Losses at the gene ends were 0 bases for V and 3 bases for J; bases not matched to a gene: 20. Germline V gene data show CDR1 as SGHTA and CDR2 as FQGTGA. The chain's CDR3 is CASSLTAGLISGGGITDTQYF. The DNA of the CDR3 is TGTGCCAGCAGCTTAACAGCAGGGCTTATATCTGGCGGGGGGATAACAGATACGCAGTATTTT.

V is TRBV7-2 and J is TRBJ1-1; the match to TRBD1 covers 8 bases. This CDR3 spans 16 amino acids. Germline trimming cut 3 bases from V and 2 bases from J; bases unmatched to any gene: 8. Germline CDR1 is SGHTA and CDR2 is FQGNSA. CDR3 sequence reads: CASSLGGQGVNTEAFF. The CDR3 DNA is TGTGCCAGCAGCTTGGGCGGACAGGGAGTAAACACTGAAGCTTTCTTT.

The rearrangement links TRBV4-1 to TRBJ1-4, with D uncertain. This CDR3 is built from 17 residues. The V end was cut by 1 base, the J end by 1 base, with 13 bases between. The germline V gene has CDR1 MGHRA and CDR2 YSYEKL. This CDR3 reads CASSQGDTVETNEKLFF. In DNA form, the CDR3 reads TGCGCCAGCAGCCAAGGAGACACGGTAGAAACTAATGAAAAACTGTTTTTT.

This chain links TRBV9 with TRBJ2-5, with a weak D call TRBD2 (6 bases). Trimming removed 0 bases from V and 1 base from J, with 10 bases in between. CDR1 SGDLS and CDR2 YYNGEE come from the germline V gene. This CDR3 comprises 15 residues. The CDR3 nucleotides are TGTGCCAGCAGCGTAGAACGGGGGTCCCAAGAGACCCAGTACTTC. Its translation: CASSVERGSQETQYF.

V and J are TRBV5-1 and TRBJ1-5; no definite D call. Trimming took off 0 bases at V and 0 bases at J, with 7 bases between the two ends. The germline V gene encodes CDR1 SGHRS and CDR2 YFSETQ. The CDR3 covers 15 residues. The CDR3: CASSLDSYSNQPQHF. The CDR3 bases are TGCGCCAGCAGCTTGGACAGCTATAGCAATCAGCCCCAGCATTTT.

The genes are TRBV12-3 or TRBV12-4 and TRBJ2-1; 11 positions agree with TRBD2. The CDR3 has 13 amino acids. V shed 7 bases, J shed 6 bases, and the junction held 2 bases outside the gene matches. The CDR3 DNA is TGTGCCAGCACCACTAGCGGGGGCAATGAGCAGTTCTTC. Residues: CASTTSGGNEQFF.